This entry features one TCR beta chain sequence. No antigen is known for it. CDR3 length: 14 amino acids. The germline CDR1 and CDR2 sequences are SGHAT and FQNNGV. Trimming pared 3 bases from V and 2 bases from J, leaving 9 bases between. Molecular barcoded adaptors covering alpha/delta and beta/gamma chains were used on approximately 440 ng RNA. From the reads, TCRdb called clonotypes with MiXCR, one entry per CDR3 protein. Of tens of thousands of distinct CDR3 sequences in the sample, roughly an eighth are singletons; the top ten hold 5.5% to 7%. The source of the sample is a study of read filtering for tumor transcriptome and immune sequencing. Study context: Per sample, TCR-region reads ranged about 4 to 11 million by IR-seq, roughly 75 to 1,400 by RNA-seq.

Overall study results and limits: Correlation between methods rose after single-read clonotypes were removed. Even smaller IR-seq throughput identified most shared clonotypes. Sorted CD138-negative bone marrow cells were not purified T cells.

The V gene is TRBV11-2, the J gene TRBJ2-3; D gene uncertain. This TCR came from a donor over 35 with multiple myeloma. The material sequenced was a population of CD138-negative cells sorted from bone marrow. As DNA, the CDR3 is TGTGCCAGCAGCTTTAGAATTAACACAGATACGCAGTATTTT. Protein sequence: CASSFRINTDTQYF.